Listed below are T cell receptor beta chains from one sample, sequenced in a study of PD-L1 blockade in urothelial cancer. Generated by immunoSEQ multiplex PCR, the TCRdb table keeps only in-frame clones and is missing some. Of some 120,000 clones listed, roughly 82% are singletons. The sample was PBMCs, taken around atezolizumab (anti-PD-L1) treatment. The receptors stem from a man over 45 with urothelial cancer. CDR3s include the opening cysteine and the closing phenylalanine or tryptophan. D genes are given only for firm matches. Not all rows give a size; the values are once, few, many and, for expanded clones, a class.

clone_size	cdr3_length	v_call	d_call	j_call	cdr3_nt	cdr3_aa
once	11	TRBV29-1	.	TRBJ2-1	TGCAGCGTTCTCGGGGCGGAGGGTCCGTTCTTC	CSVLGAEGPFF
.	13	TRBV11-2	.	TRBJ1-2	TGTGCCAGCAGCTACAGGGAGAACTATGGCTACACCTTC	CASSYRENYGYTF
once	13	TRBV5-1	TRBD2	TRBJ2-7	TGCGCCAGCAGCGCAGCGGGAGCATACGAGCAGTACTTC	CASSAAGAYEQYF
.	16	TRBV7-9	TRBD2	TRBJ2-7	TGTGCCAGCAGCACCAGCCTAGCGGGAGAGGGGAACGAGCAGTACTTC	CASSTSLAGEGNEQYF
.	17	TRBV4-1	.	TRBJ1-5	TGCGCCAGCAGCCAGACCCTGATGGAGCTTCGCAATCAGCCCCAGCATTTT	CASSQTLMELRNQPQHF
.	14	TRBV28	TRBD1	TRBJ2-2	TGTGCCAGCAGTGCGGGACAGGGCACCGGGGAGCTGTTTTTT	CASSAGQGTGELFF
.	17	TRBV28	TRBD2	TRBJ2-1	TGTGCCAGCAGTTCCCCCGGAGATAGCGGGAGAGAAAATGAGCAGTTCTTC	CASSSPGDSGRENEQFF
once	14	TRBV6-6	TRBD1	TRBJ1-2	TGTGCCAGCAGCGGGACAGGGAACCCCTATGGCTACACCTTC	CASSGTGNPYGYTF
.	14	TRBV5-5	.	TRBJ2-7	TGTGCCAGCAGCCGAGAACCCGGCTCCTACGAGCAGTACTTC	CASSREPGSYEQYF
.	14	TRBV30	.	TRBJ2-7	TGTGCCTGGAGTGTAGGAGGATCTGCCTACGAGCAGTACTTC	CAWSVGGSAYEQYF
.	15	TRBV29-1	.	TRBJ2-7	TGCAGCGTTGTAGGACGGCGGGAACGAAGTTACGAGCAGTACTTC	CSVVGRRERSYEQYF
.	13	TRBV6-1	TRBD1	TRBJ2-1	TGTGCCAGCAGTGAGCAGGGGGCAAATGAGCAGTTCTTC	CASSEQGANEQFF
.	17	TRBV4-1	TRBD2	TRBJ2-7	TGCGCCAGCAGCCAAGACGCACCTAGCGGGAGTAGTTACGAGCAGTACTTC	CASSQDAPSGSSYEQYF
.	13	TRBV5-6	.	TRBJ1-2	TGTGCCAGCAGCTTGACCGGGGAAAATGGCTACACCTTC	CASSLTGENGYTF
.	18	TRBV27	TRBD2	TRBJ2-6	TGTGCCAGCAGTTTAGGGACTAGCGGCTACTCTGGGGCCAACGTCCTGACTTTC	CASSLGTSGYSGANVLTF
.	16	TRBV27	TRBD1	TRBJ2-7	TGTGCCAGCAGTTTATTCGGGACAGGGATGGCCAGCGAGCAGTACTTC	CASSLFGTGMASEQYF
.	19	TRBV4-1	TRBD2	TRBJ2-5	TGCGCCAGCAGCCAAGATTGGTCTAGCGGGAGGGCCCGGGAAGAGACCCAGTACTTC	CASSQDWSSGRAREETQYF
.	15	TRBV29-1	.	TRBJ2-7	TGCAGCGTTGAATTGGCAGGCTATAGCTCCTACGAGCAGTACTTC	CSVELAGYSSYEQYF
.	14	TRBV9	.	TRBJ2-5	TGTGCCAGCAGCGTTTCCGGACTCAAAGAGACCCAGTACTTC	CASSVSGLKETQYF
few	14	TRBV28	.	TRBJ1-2	TGTGCCAGCAGTTTATGGGGCAATCCCTATGGCTACACCTTC	CASSLWGNPYGYTF
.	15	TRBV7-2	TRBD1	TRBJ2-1	TGTGCCAGCAGTGATCCGGGACAGGCCTACAATGAGCAGTTCTTC	CASSDPGQAYNEQFF
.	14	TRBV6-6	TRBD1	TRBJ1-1	TGTGCCAGCAGTTATAGGGGGCTGAACACTGAAGCTTTCTTT	CASSYRGLNTEAFF
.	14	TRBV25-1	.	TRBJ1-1	TGTGCCAGCCGGCCCGGAGGGGTAGGCACTGAAGCTTTCTTT	CASRPGGVGTEAFF
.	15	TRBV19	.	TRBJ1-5	TGTGCCAGTAGTATAGCTCCCCAGGGCCGCCAGCCCCAGCATTTT	CASSIAPQGRQPQHF
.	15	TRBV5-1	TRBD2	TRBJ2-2	TGCGCCAGCAGCACTACTAGCGCGATCACCGGGGAGCTGTTTTTT	CASSTTSAITGELFF